These T cell receptor beta chains were read from a single sample in a study of neurological immune-mediated disorders. TCRdb ran MiXCR on the 5' RACE reads and lists one entry per CDR3 protein. The table has under 60,000 distinct CDR3 sequences, about 5% seen once; the top ten hold approximately 1.5%. Sequencing input: CD4+ T cells from blood. The receptor source for this set is a woman between 18 and 29 years old with multiple sclerosis. The CDR3 runs from the conserved cysteine through the conserved F or W. A D gene is named only where the DNA matches it firmly. Not every row has a clone size; where given, it reads once, few, many or a size class.

.,TRBV29-1,.,TRBJ2-3,CSLALASDTQYF,TGCAGCTTAGCTCTAGCGTCCGATACGCAGTATTTT
TRBD1,TRBV7-2,.,TRBJ2-3,CASSCPGQGDFVRTDTQYF,TGTGCCAGCAGCTGTCCCGGACAGGGAGATTTCGTGAGGACAGATACGCAGTATTTT
.,TRBV6-2/TRBV6-3,many,TRBJ1-2,CASSPQESYGYTF,TGTGCCAGCAGTCCCCAGGAAAGCTATGGCTACACCTTC
.,TRBV24-1,many,TRBJ2-5,CATSENRVQETQYF,TGTGCCACCAGTGAGAACAGGGTGCAAGAGACCCAGTACTTC
.,TRBV5-1,many,TRBJ1-1,CASSLGAGVQAFF,TGCGCCAGCAGCTTGGGAGCAGGGGTTCAAGCTTTCTTT
TRBD1,TRBV18,few,TRBJ1-5,CASSLTGRGNQPQHF,TGTGCCAGCTCCTTGACAGGGCGAGGCAATCAGCCCCAGCATTTT
.,TRBV12-3/TRBV12-4,many,TRBJ1-3,CASRFWGQGYSGNTIYF,TGTGCCAGCAGATTCTGGGGGCAGGGATACTCTGGAAACACCATATATTTT
TRBD2,TRBV29-1,medium-sized,TRBJ2-1,CSVVGRLAGDNEQFF,TGCAGCGTTGTAGGTAGGCTAGCGGGGGACAATGAGCAGTTCTTC
.,TRBV5-1,many,TRBJ2-7,CASSLEGSGGANEQYF,TGCGCCAGCAGCTTGGAAGGTAGCGGAGGAGCTAACGAGCAGTACTTC
.,TRBV2,few,TRBJ1-2,CASSGDGVANYGYTF,TGTGCCAGCAGTGGGGATGGGGTAGCTAACTATGGCTACACCTTC
TRBD1,TRBV29-1,medium-sized,TRBJ1-5,CSVSLQGDSNQPQHF,TGCAGCGTCTCCTTACAGGGGGATAGCAATCAGCCCCAGCATTTT
.,TRBV20-1,many,TRBJ2-5,CSAIEETQYF,TGCAGTGCTATCGAGGAGACCCAGTACTTC
.,TRBV6-5,many,TRBJ2-7,CASSYLGASYEQYF,TGTGCCAGCAGTTACTTGGGGGCCTCTTACGAGCAGTACTTC
.,TRBV28,.,TRBJ1-1,CASGEGGARGTEAFF,TGTGCCAGCGGGGAGGGGGGGGCGCGGGGTACTGAAGCTTTCTTT
.,TRBV6-6,many,TRBJ1-1,CASSYSRYTEAFF,TGTGCCAGCAGTTACTCGAGGTACACTGAAGCTTTCTTT
TRBD1,TRBV27,many,TRBJ1-6,CASRGGTGAKLSNSPLHF,TGTGCCAGCAGAGGGGGAACAGGGGCTAAGTTGAGTAATTCACCCCTCCACTTT
TRBD2,TRBV6-5,many,TRBJ2-1,CASSYPGGSNEQFF,TGTGCCAGCAGTTACCCGGGGGGGAGTAATGAGCAGTTCTTC
.,TRBV3-1,many,TRBJ1-1,CASSLIRGRGAFF,TGTGCCAGCAGCCTAATCCGGGGACGTGGGGCTTTCTTT
TRBD1,TRBV29-1,many,TRBJ1-1,CSVEGQGSEAFF,TGCAGCGTTGAGGGACAGGGGTCTGAAGCTTTCTTT
TRBD1,TRBV5-1,many,TRBJ2-1,CASSLGQGDPNEQFF,TGCGCCAGCAGCCTGGGACAGGGCGACCCGAATGAGCAGTTCTTC
.,TRBV18,many,TRBJ1-3,CASSPRKMGSGNTIYF,TGTGCCAGCTCACCCCGGAAGATGGGCTCTGGAAACACCATATATTTT
.,TRBV28,many,TRBJ1-1,CASSLGGTLSTEAFF,TGTGCCAGCAGTTTAGGGGGGACACTCAGCACTGAAGCTTTCTTT
.,TRBV5-1,many,TRBJ2-2,CASRYDYTGELFF,TGCGCCAGCAGATACGACTACACCGGGGAGCTGTTTTTT
TRBD1,TRBV5-6,many,TRBJ2-1,CASSRGTGVPLDEQFF,TGTGCCAGCAGCCGGGGGACAGGGGTCCCGTTAGATGAGCAGTTCTTC
.,TRBV18,many,TRBJ1-2,CASSQTEASNYGYTF,TGTGCCAGCTCTCAAACGGAAGCTTCTAACTATGGCTACACCTTC
TRBD1,TRBV5-1,many,TRBJ2-3,CASSLGGFSTDTQYF,TGCGCCAGCAGCTTAGGGGGCTTTTCCACAGATACGCAGTATTTT
.,TRBV7-9,many,TRBJ1-5,CASSLWGNQPQHF,TGTGCCAGCAGCTTATGGGGGAATCAGCCCCAGCATTTT
.,TRBV20-1,medium-sized,TRBJ2-7,CSARLHEQYF,TGCAGTGCTAGGCTCCACGAGCAGTACTTC
.,TRBV7-6,few,TRBJ1-4,CASRRWHRNEKLFF,TGTGCCAGCAGAAGGTGGCACCGTAATGAAAAACTGTTTTTT
.,TRBV6-5,many,TRBJ1-2,CASSPYGGRRHYGYTF,TGTGCCAGCAGCCCCTACGGCGGCAGGCGGCACTATGGCTACACCTTC
.,TRBV5-1,many,TRBJ2-3,CASSRAIQGPSDTQYF,TGCGCCAGCAGCCGCGCGATACAGGGACCTTCAGATACGCAGTATTTT
.,TRBV18,.,TRBJ2-1,CASSLVGGDPGQFF,TGTGCCAGCTCACTCGTGGGGGGAGATCCGGGTCAGTTCTTC
.,TRBV11-2,many,TRBJ1-3,CASSRGGSGNTIYF,TGTGCCAGCAGCCGCGGAGGGTCTGGAAACACCATATATTTT
.,TRBV6-2/TRBV6-3,.,TRBJ2-1,CASSSGDFSYNEQFF,TGTGCCAGCAGTTCAGGGGACTTCTCCTACAATGAGCAGTTCTTC
.,TRBV5-1,medium-sized,TRBJ2-5,CASSLEETQYF,TGTGCCAGCAGTTTAGAAGAGACCCAGTACTTC
.,TRBV27,many,TRBJ1-6,CASSLGVVRGYNSPLHF,TGTGCCAGCAGTTTGGGAGTAGTTAGGGGGTATAATTCACCCCTCCACTTT
TRBD1,TRBV6-5,few,TRBJ1-5,CASSALPPGQLSNQPQHF,TGTGCCAGCAGTGCCCTACCCCCGGGACAGCTTAGCAATCAGCCCCAGCATTTT
TRBD1,TRBV5-4,few,TRBJ2-3,CASSLGGTATDTQYF,TGTGCCAGCAGCTTGGGGGGGACAGCCACAGATACGCAGTATTTT
.,TRBV11-3,.,TRBJ2-3,CASSLNWGDTQYF,TGTGCCAGCAGTTTAAACTGGGGAGATACGCAGTATTTT
.,TRBV20-1,many,TRBJ2-1,CSARWAAGHNEQFF,TGCAGTGCCCGCTGGGCGGCGGGGCACAATGAGCAGTTCTTC
TRBD2,TRBV5-1,many,TRBJ2-7,CASSLAPSGGAYEQYF,TGCGCCAGCAGCTTGGCGCCTAGCGGGGGGGCCTACGAGCAGTACTTC
.,TRBV12-3/TRBV12-4,many,TRBJ2-3,CASSLEVTDTQYF,TGTGCCAGCAGTTTAGAGGTCACAGATACGCAGTATTTT
.,TRBV20-1,many,TRBJ1-2,CSAASDQGRSGYTF,TGCAGTGCCGCTAGCGACCAGGGACGATCTGGCTACACCTTC
TRBD1,TRBV12-3/TRBV12-4,many,TRBJ1-5,CASSFRQGAWGNQPQHF,TGTGCCAGCAGTTTTAGGCAGGGGGCATGGGGCAATCAGCCCCAGCATTTT
TRBD1,TRBV5-6,many,TRBJ2-7,CASSLGYRGSYEQYF,TGTGCCAGCAGCTTGGGCTACAGGGGCTCCTACGAGCAGTACTTC
.,TRBV11-2,many,TRBJ2-1,CASSLILNGINEQFF,TGTGCCAGCAGCTTGATCTTAAACGGTATCAATGAGCAGTTCTTC
TRBD1,TRBV7-9,many,TRBJ2-2,CASSPPGQGAGELFF,TGTGCCAGCAGCCCACCGGGACAGGGGGCCGGGGAGCTGTTTTTT
TRBD2,TRBV11-2,many,TRBJ2-5,CASSSTGTSIKTQYF,TGTGCCAGCAGCTCCACCGGGACTAGCATAAAGACCCAGTACTTC
TRBD1,TRBV7-2,many,TRBJ1-2,CASSLALIAGTGRYGYTF,TGTGCCAGCAGCTTAGCGCTAATAGCTGGGACAGGGAGGTATGGCTACACCTTC
TRBD1,TRBV20-1,many,TRBJ1-5,CSAMGQGPLPDQPQHF,TGCAGTGCAATGGGACAGGGCCCCCTTCCGGATCAGCCCCAGCATTTT
TRBD2,TRBV5-6,many,TRBJ2-1,CASSLEAGVGSNEQFF,TGTGCCAGCAGCTTGGAGGCGGGAGTAGGTAGCAATGAGCAGTTCTTC
TRBD1,TRBV7-6,many,TRBJ1-1,CASSILPGQSMNTEAFF,TGTGCCAGCAGCATATTACCGGGACAGAGCATGAACACTGAAGCTTTCTTT
.,TRBV5-1,many,TRBJ2-2,CASSLVRGGTGELFF,TGCGCCAGCAGCTTGGTCCGAGGCGGCACCGGGGAGCTGTTTTTT
TRBD2,TRBV5-1,many,TRBJ2-1,CASSPQTSTNEQFF,TGCGCCAGCAGCCCACAGACTAGCACCAATGAGCAGTTCTTC
.,TRBV10-3,many,TRBJ2-5,CAISSRENVETQYF,TGTGCCATCAGCTCCAGAGAGAATGTAGAGACCCAGTACTTC